The table lists the clone carrying this T cell receptor beta chain with a count of one. The antigen is undetermined. The data stem from a study of shared clonotypes between healthy human individuals. The assay ran at deep level. Over several immunoSEQ plates, each subset's genomic DNA was distributed in even portions. Measured with immunoSEQ multiplex PCR; TCRdb has only the in-frame clones, and not every one. The sample records a few million clones, approximately 90% being singletons. Adult Caucasians living in Nashville, Tennessee made up all of the donors. There are 14 residues in the CDR3. The V end was cut by 5 bases, the J end by 2 bases, with 9 bases between. Germline CDR1 MNHNS, CDR2 SASEGT. Whole-study findings and limits: Incompleteness in sorted-subset sequencing, despite large depth, was shown by rarefaction.

The V gene is TRBV6-1, the J gene TRBJ1-4; D remains unclear. The sequenced sample consisted of naive CD4+ T cells from PBMCs. The subset was: CD45RA+ positively selected. The TCR originated in a young man in good health. Some clones in this sample may be carry-over from other donors' samples. The CDR3 nucleotides read TGTGCCAGCAGTCGGGGTTTGACTAATGAAAAACTGTTTTTT. Its translation is CASSRGLTNEKLFF.